This T cell receptor (beta chain) was retrieved from a study of blood T cell repertoires in COVID-19. Looking at the study overall: PBMCs, B-cell-depleted T cells, or T cells were the source of the cDNA or gDNA that made up the material.

Libraries were prepared by immunoSEQ multiplex PCR; TCRdb keeps only in-frame clonotypes and omits some of them. The table has about 40,000 clones, roughly nine tenths seen once. V lost 6 bases, J lost 6 bases, and 17 bases lay in between. The CDR3 sequence is 14 residues long. Per the germline V gene, CDR1 is MNHEY and CDR2 is SVGAGI. The sequence was collected from a man between 65 and 85 years old with active COVID-19. The chain uses TRBV6-5 and TRBJ1-2, with a possible D match to TRBD1 (5 bases). Sequences were obtained from peripheral blood. CDR3 DNA sequence: TGTGCCAGCAGGCCGACGGGGGTTTTGAATGGCTACACCTTC. Translating gives CASRPTGVLNGYTF.